This entry describes one TCR beta chain. Profiled with immunoSEQ multiplex PCR; TCRdb holds only in-frame clones, not every one. The table has some 40,000 clones, 91% seen once. Germline CDR1 reads KGHSH; CDR2 reads LQKENI. The CDR3 loop spans 15 amino acids. The junction had 5 bases not matched to a gene; V was cut back by 2 bases and J by 4 bases. This specimen belongs to a study of T cell changes during pregnancy in multiple sclerosis. Sequenced here: CD4+ T cells from peripheral blood mononuclear cells, sampled in the third trimester of pregnancy. The rearrangement joins TRBV18 to TRBJ1-1; 9 nucleotides line up with TRBD1. This TCR came from a female donor in good health, enrolled as a control in a pregnancy study. This CDR3 is CASSPAGQGFTEAFF. DNA for the CDR3: TGTGCCAGCTCACCAGCCGGACAGGGGTTCACTGAAGCTTTCTTT.